This T cell receptor beta chain was retrieved from a study of shared clonotypes between healthy human individuals. About the study: Each donor contributed plates that comprised three CD4 naive, three CD4 memory, two CD8 naive and one CD8 memory.

CD4+ cells yielded CD45RA+ naive and CD45RA-negative memory subsets. Trimming cost V 2 bases and J 4 bases; bases outside gene matches: 6. CDR1 and CDR2 from the germline V gene are SGHRS and YFSETQ. The CDR3 totals 15 residues. This clone was picked up a small number of times. Sequencing used immunoSEQ multiplex PCR; TCRdb keeps in-frame clones, though not all of them. There are about 1 million clones in the sample; around 76% occur only once, and about 1.5% lies in the top ten. The V gene is TRBV5-1, the J gene TRBJ2-3; 8 bases align to TRBD1. The sample consisted of memory CD4+ T cells sorted from blood. This sample's subset: CD45RA-negative fraction. This sequence originates from a man aged 18 to 30 in good health. CDR3 loop: CASSFGQGGSDTQYF. For the CDR3, the DNA is TGCGCCAGCAGCTTTGGACAGGGAGGATCAGATACGCAGTATTTT.